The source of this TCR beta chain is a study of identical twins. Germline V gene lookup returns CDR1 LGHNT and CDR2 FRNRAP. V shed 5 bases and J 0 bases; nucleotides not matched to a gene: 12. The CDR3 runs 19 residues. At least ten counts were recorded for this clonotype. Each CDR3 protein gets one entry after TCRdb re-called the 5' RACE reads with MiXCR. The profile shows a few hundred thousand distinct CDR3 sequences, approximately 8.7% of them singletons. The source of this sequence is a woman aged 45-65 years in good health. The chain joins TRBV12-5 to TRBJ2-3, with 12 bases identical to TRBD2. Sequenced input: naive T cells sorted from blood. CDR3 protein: CASGPKLAGGTASTDTQYF. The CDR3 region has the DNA TGTGCTAGTGGTCCGAAACTAGCGGGAGGTACCGCTAGCACAGATACGCAGTATTTT.